The clone carrying this T cell receptor beta chain was found once. The sample belongs to a study of blood T cell repertoires in COVID-19. Study-wide context: The analysed material was cDNA or gDNA that came from T cells, B-cell-depleted T cells, or PBMCs.

Method: immunoSEQ multiplex PCR; TCRdb's copy keeps in-frame clones and lacks some. The sample consists of 200,000 to 300,000 clones, around nine tenths of them appearing once. The CDR3 sequence is 13 residues long. Germline-derived CDR1 and CDR2 are MRHNA and SNTAGT. Trimming took off 5 bases at V and 5 bases at J, with 10 bases between the two ends. Sequencing was done on a sample of peripheral blood. V and J are TRBV6-4 and TRBJ1-5, with D tentatively TRBD1 (6 bases). The sequence was obtained from a woman in her sixties or seventies with active or convalescent COVID-19. The chain's CDR3 is CASSPYRDQPQHF. CDR3 nucleotides: TGTGCCAGCAGTCCCTACAGGGATCAGCCCCAGCATTTT.